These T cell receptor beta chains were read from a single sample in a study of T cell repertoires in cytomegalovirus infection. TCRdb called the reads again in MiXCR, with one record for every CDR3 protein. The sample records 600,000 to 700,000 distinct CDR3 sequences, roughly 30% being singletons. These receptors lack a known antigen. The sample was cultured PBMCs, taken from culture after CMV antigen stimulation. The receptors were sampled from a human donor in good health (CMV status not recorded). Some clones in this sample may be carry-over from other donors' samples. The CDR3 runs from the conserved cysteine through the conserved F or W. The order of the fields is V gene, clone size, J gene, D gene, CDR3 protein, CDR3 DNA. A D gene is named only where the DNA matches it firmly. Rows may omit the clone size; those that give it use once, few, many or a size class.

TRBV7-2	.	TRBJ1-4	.	CASSNQGRVNEKLFF	TGTGCCAGCAGCAATCAAGGGCGAGTTAATGAAAAACTGTTTTTT
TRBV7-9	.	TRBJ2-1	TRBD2	CASSLAGGRFYNEQFF	TGTGCCAGCAGCTTGGCTGGCGGGAGGTTTTACAATGAGCAGTTCTTC
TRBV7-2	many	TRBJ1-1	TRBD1	CASSLARATTGVAFF	TGTGCCAGCAGCTTAGCGAGGGCGACAACAGGGGTGGCTTTCTTT
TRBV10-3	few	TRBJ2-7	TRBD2	CAIGVLAGRDEQYF	TGTGCCATCGGGGTTCTAGCGGGGCGCGACGAGCAGTACTTC
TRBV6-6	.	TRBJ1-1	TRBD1	CASSPHGRTGSTEAFF	TGTGCCAGCAGTCCCCACGGAAGGACAGGGAGCACTGAAGCTTTCTTT
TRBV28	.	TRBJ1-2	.	CASRYPPTGYTF	TGTGCCAGCAGGTACCCCCCAACTGGCTACACCTTC
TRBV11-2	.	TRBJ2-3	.	CASSSGIGGTDTQYF	TGTGCCAGCAGCTCGGGGATTGGGGGCACAGATACGCAGTATTTT
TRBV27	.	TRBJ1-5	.	CASSSVSFRPQHF	TGTGCCAGCAGTTCTGTGAGTTTTCGGCCCCAGCATTTT
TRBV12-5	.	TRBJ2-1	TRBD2	CASGLASAGGINEQFF	TGTGCTAGTGGTTTGGCTTCAGCGGGGGGAATCAATGAGCAGTTCTTC
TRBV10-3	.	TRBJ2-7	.	CAIKGPSDLEQYF	TGTGCCATCAAGGGGCCATCCGACCTCGAGCAGTACTTC
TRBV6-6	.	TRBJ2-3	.	CARMPPGRSDTQYF	TGTGCCCGTATGCCCCCCGGGAGATCAGATACGCAGTATTTT
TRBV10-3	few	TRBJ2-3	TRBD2	CAISSNNGGAYNTQYF	TGTGCCATCTCATCAAATAACGGGGGGGCTTATAATACGCAGTATTTT
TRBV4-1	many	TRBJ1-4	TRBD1	CASSQDAQGDEKLFF	TGCGCCAGCAGCCAAGATGCGCAGGGGGATGAAAAACTGTTTTTT
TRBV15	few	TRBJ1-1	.	CATSGTPNTEAFF	TGTGCCACCAGCGGGACACCGAACACTGAAGCTTTCTTT
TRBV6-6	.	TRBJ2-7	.	CASSSAGIRSAHEQYF	TGTGCCAGCAGTTCTGCCGGGATTCGATCGGCCCACGAGCAGTACTTC
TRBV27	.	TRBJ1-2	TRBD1	CASSLGVQGEGYTF	TGTGCCAGCAGTTTAGGGGTCCAGGGGGAGGGCTACACCTTC
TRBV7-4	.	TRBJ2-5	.	CASSFGQTVQETQYF	TGTGCCAGCAGCTTTGGGCAAACGGTCCAAGAGACCCAGTACTTC
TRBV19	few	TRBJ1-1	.	CASTVRGRWAEAFF	TGTGCCAGTACCGTCCGGGGGCGGTGGGCTGAAGCTTTCTTT
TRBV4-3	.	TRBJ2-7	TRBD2	CASSLNRGAYEQYF	TGCGCCAGCAGCCTTAATCGGGGGGCCTACGAGCAGTACTTC
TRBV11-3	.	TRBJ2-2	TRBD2	CASSRLASGTGELFF	TGTGCCAGCAGCCGGCTAGCTAGCGGCACCGGGGAGCTGTTTTTT
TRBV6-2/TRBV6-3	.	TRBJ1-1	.	CASTKQNMNTEAFF	TGTGCCAGCACCAAACAGAACATGAACACTGAAGCTTTCTTT
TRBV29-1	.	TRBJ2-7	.	CSVVLGRDEQYF	TGCAGCGTTGTGTTAGGGCGCGACGAGCAGTACTTC
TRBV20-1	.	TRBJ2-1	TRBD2	CSARVSGRLNEQFF	TGCAGTGCTAGAGTTAGCGGGAGGTTAAATGAGCAGTTCTTC
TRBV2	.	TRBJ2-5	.	CASRSGTSGRETQYF	TGTGCCAGCAGGAGCGGGACATCCGGGCGGGAGACCCAGTACTTC
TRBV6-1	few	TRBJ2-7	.	CASRRTVSYF	TGTGCCAGCAGACGGACAGTTTCTTACTTC
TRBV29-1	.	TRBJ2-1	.	CSVVRRAGEQFF	TGCAGCGTTGTCCGCAGGGCCGGTGAGCAGTTCTTC
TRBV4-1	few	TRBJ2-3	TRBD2	CASSQVPLAGGREDTQYF	TGCGCCAGCAGCCAAGTACCCCTAGCGGGAGGGCGAGAAGATACGCAGTATTTT
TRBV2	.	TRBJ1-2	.	CASSGSAGYYGYTF	TGTGCCAGCAGTGGTTCGGCAGGGTACTATGGCTACACCTTC
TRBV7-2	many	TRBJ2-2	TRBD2	CASSRFSLAGAAGELFF	TGTGCCAGCAGCCGATTCTCGCTAGCGGGGGCGGCCGGGGAGCTGTTTTTT
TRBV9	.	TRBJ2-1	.	CASSVGGVGYEQFF	TGTGCCAGCAGCGTCGGCGGCGTGGGCTATGAGCAGTTCTTC
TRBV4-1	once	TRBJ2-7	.	CASSQVGQYEQYF	TGCGCCAGCAGCCAAGTAGGACAGTACGAGCAGTACTTC
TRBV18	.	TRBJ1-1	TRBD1	CASSPTGTGGSTEAFF	TGTGCCAGCTCACCAACGGGGACAGGTGGGAGCACTGAAGCTTTCTTT
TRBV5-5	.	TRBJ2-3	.	CASSLQITDTTQYF	TGTGCCAGCAGCTTGCAAATCACAGATACTACGCAGTATTTT
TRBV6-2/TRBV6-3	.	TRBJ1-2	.	CASSDPSAHSYGYTF	TGTGCCAGCAGTGACCCCTCCGCCCATAGCTATGGCTACACCTTC
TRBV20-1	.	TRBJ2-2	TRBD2	CSARNGGAGELFF	TGCAGTGCTAGAAATGGGGGGGCCGGGGAGCTGTTTTTT
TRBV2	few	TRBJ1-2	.	CASSRPGGRTYGYTF	TGTGCCAGCAGTCGCCCGGGGGGGCGTACCTATGGCTACACCTTC
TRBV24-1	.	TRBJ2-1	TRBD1	CATSDPNRQGVVEQFF	TGTGCCACCAGTGATCCGAATCGACAGGGTGTAGTTGAGCAGTTCTTC
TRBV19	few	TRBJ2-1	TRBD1	CASAWGDRPGQQFF	TGTGCCAGTGCATGGGGGGACAGGCCAGGTCAGCAGTTCTTC
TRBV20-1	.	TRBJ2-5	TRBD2	CSATGLAGAETQYF	TGCAGTGCAACTGGACTAGCGGGGGCGGAGACCCAGTACTTC
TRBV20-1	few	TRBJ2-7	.	CSARGRSSYEQYF	TGCAGTGCTAGAGGACGGAGCTCCTACGAGCAGTACTTC
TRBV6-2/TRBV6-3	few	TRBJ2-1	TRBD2	CASSPRLAGLNEQFF	TGTGCCAGCAGCCCAAGACTAGCGGGACTCAATGAGCAGTTCTTC
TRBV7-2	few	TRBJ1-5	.	CASSPEGVGHQPQHF	TGTGCCAGCAGCCCGGAGGGGGTCGGGCATCAGCCCCAGCATTTT